These 20 T cell receptor beta chains were sequenced from one sample in a study of T cell responses to AZD1222 COVID-19 vaccine. Sequencing used immunoSEQ multiplex PCR; TCRdb keeps in-frame clones, though not all of them. The sample consists of approximately 200,000 clones, 80% to 95% of them appearing once. The source was peripheral blood, collected 28 days after the second AZD1222 dose. Receptor source: an adult who received the AZD1222 COVID-19 vaccine.

The rearrangement uses TRBV7-2 and TRBJ2-5; either TRBD1 or TRBD2 may fit D (5 bases each). The CDR3 is 16 amino acids. Germline lookup yields CDR1 SGHTA and CDR2 FQGNSA. V gave up 5 bases and J gave up 2 bases, with 18 bases separating them. In DNA, the CDR3 is TGTGCCAGCAGCCCTTTACGGGGCGGTGGGCAAGAGACCCAGTACTTC. Protein product: CASSPLRGGGQETQYF.

The V gene is TRBV2, the J gene TRBJ1-1, with D unresolved. There are 15 residues in the CDR3. Trimming shortened V by 6 bases and J by 3 bases, and 17 bases separated the two germline ends. The germline V gene has CDR1 SNHLY and CDR2 FYNNEI. CDR3 in amino acids: CASRKTSVRDTEAFF. The DNA of the CDR3 is TGTGCCAGCAGAAAGACATCCGTGAGGGACACTGAAGCTTTCTTT.

V gene TRBV6-2 or TRBV6-3 combines with J gene TRBJ2-5, with D possibly TRBD1 on 5 matching bases. There are 12 residues in the CDR3. The germline CDR1 and CDR2 sequences are MNHEY and SVGEGT. V shed 2 bases and J shed 9 bases, with 10 bases lying between them. CDR3 residues: CASSYPTVPQYF. The CDR3 DNA follows: TGTGCCAGCAGTTACCCGACAGTACCCCAGTACTTC.

This rearrangement joins TRBV7-3 to TRBJ2-5; 10 bases align to TRBD2. V lost 1 base to trimming and J lost 3 bases; unmatched junction nucleotides: 2. The CDR3 is 15 amino acids. Per germline, CDR1 SGHTA and CDR2 FQGTGA. The CDR3 here is CASSLRLAGEETQYF. CDR3 in DNA: TGTGCCAGCAGCTTAAGGCTAGCGGGGGAAGAGACCCAGTACTTC.

The rearrangement uses TRBV7-9 and TRBJ2-7; D is perhaps TRBD1 (6 bases). The CDR3 loop spans 14 amino acids. CDR1 is SEHNR, CDR2 FQNEAQ, per germline (reference sequence). V lost 6 bases, J lost 4 bases, and 16 bases lay in between. The CDR3 protein is CASSQNSRGYEQYF. In nucleotides, the CDR3 is TGTGCCAGCAGTCAAAACTCCAGGGGTTACGAGCAGTACTTC. The full variable domain, in which reference TRBV7-9 and TRBJ2-7 provide the parts outside the CDR3, is DTGVSQNPRHKITKRGQNVTFRCDPISEHNRLYWYRQTLGQGPEFLTYFQNEAQLEKSRLLSDRFSAERPKGSFSTLEIQRTEQGDSAMYLCASSQNSRGYEQYFGPGTRLTVT.

The rearrangement links TRBV3-1 (or the pseudogene TRBV3-2) to TRBJ1-6; D gene uncertain. Germline values: CDR1 LGHDT, CDR2 YNNKEL (reference sequence). This CDR3 is built from 16 residues. The V gene lost 4 bases and the J gene lost 3 bases, with 13 bases spanning the gap. In DNA, the CDR3 is TGTGCCAGCAGCCCGGTGACAACGAGCTATAATTCACCCCTCCACTTT. This translates into CASSPVTTSYNSPLHF.

The rearrangement joins TRBV19 to TRBJ2-6; D unresolved. This CDR3 has 15 amino acids. Trimming left V 6 bases short and J 4 bases short, with 13 bases between. CDR1 is LNHDA and CDR2 is SQIVND in the germline V gene (reference sequence). The CDR3 sequence: CASRTDTLGANVLTF. The CDR3 DNA follows: TGTGCCAGTAGAACGGATACTCTGGGGGCCAACGTCCTGACTTTC.

The CDR3 DNA follows: TGTGCCAGCAGCTTGCCGGGACAGGACCTAACGGATACGCAGTATTTT. Translation: CASSLPGQDLTDTQYF. The gene calls are TRBV5-6 and TRBJ2-3, with 8 bases that match TRBD1. Germline loops: CDR1 SGHDT, CDR2 YYEEEE. The CDR3 extends over 16 amino acids. With 1 base clipped from V and 6 bases from J, the junction kept 10 bases outside the gene matches. The full variable domain, with the rest looked up from reference TRBV5-6 and TRBJ2-3, is DAGVTQSPTHLIKTRGQQVTLRCSPKSGHDTVSWYQQALGQGPQFIFQYYEEEERQRGNFPDRFSGHQFPNYSSELNVNALLLGDSALYLCASSLPGQDLTDTQYFGPGTRLTVL.

As DNA, the CDR3 is TGTGCCAGCAGTTATTTCCCCTGGGGGGTCAGGGAGCAGTACTTC. Protein: CASSYFPWGVREQYF. The rearrangement joins TRBV6-5 to TRBJ2-7; tentatively, D is TRBD2 (6 bases). V shed 3 bases and J shed 7 bases, with 19 bases lying between them. The germline V gene encodes CDR1 MNHEY and CDR2 SVGAGI. The CDR3 runs 15 residues.

This clone was observed a single time. The CDR3 here is CASSFPGRTDTQYF. The CDR3 region has the DNA TGTGCCAGCAGTTTTCCGGGGCGCACAGATACGCAGTATTTT. The chain carries TRBV27 and TRBJ2-3; D could derive from TRBD1 or TRBD2 (5 bases each). V lost 3 bases and J 1 base, leaving 8 bases between the germline ends. CDR3 length: 14 amino acids. Germline CDR1 reads MNHEY; CDR2 reads SMNVEV (reference sequence).

The V call is TRBV28, the J call TRBJ1-3, with D unclear. Germline lookup yields CDR1 MDHEN and CDR2 SYDVKM. The CDR3 is made up of 14 amino acids. With 3 bases removed from V and 1 base from J, the gap between germline ends came to 7 bases. The CDR3 DNA is TGTGCCAGCAGTTTTAGGTTTTCTGGAAACACCATATATTTT. It codes for CASSFRFSGNTIYF.

This chain joins TRBV3-1 (or the pseudogene TRBV3-2) and TRBJ1-6; a weak D match, TRBD1 (6 bases). The CDR3 sequence is 13 residues long. V lost 3 bases and J 9 bases, leaving 9 bases between the germline ends. Germline V gives CDR1 LGHDT, CDR2 YNNKEL (reference sequence). The CDR3 sequence: CASSQLGASPLHF. The CDR3 DNA reads as TGTGCCAGCAGCCAGTTGGGGGCTTCACCCCTCCACTTT.

V and J are TRBV5-1 and TRBJ1-6, with D maybe TRBD1 (6 bases). V was cut by 1 base and J by 8 bases, with 10 bases left in between. The germline V gene has CDR1 SGHRS and CDR2 YFSETQ. The CDR3 loop spans 14 amino acids. CDR3 sequence: CASSLRQEDSPLHF. The DNA of the CDR3 is TGCGCCAGCAGCTTGAGACAGGAGGATTCACCCCTCCACTTT.

This rearrangement joins TRBV5-1 to TRBJ2-1; 8 nucleotides agree with TRBD2. The length of the CDR3 is 15 residues. Per the germline V gene, CDR1 is SGHRS and CDR2 is YFSETQ. V shed 3 bases and J 2 bases; nucleotides not matched to a gene: 4. CDR3 nucleotides: TGCGCCAGCAGCTCCACTAGCGGTCCCTACAATGAGCAGTTCTTC. Protein sequence: CASSSTSGPYNEQFF.

The rearrangement links TRBV11-2 to TRBJ2-1, with no clear D. Germline CDR1 and CDR2: SGHAT and FQNNGV. The CDR3 runs 11 residues. V dropped 5 bases and J dropped 10 bases, with 9 bases sitting between them. In DNA form, the CDR3 reads TGTGCCAGCAGCCATATAGGAGAGCAGTTCTTC. Translated: CASSHIGEQFF.

The rearrangement joins TRBV27 to TRBJ1-2; D possibly corresponds to TRBD1 (6 bases). CDR3 length equals 15 residues. The ends were cut back, 0 bases at V and 4 bases at J, with 12 bases in the middle. Germline CDR1 is MNHEY and CDR2 is SMNVEV (reference sequence). The CDR3 sequence: CASSLSAGAVYGYTF. CDR3 nucleotide sequence: TGTGCCAGCAGTTTATCGGCAGGGGCGGTCTATGGCTACACCTTC.

The chain has TRBV12-3 or TRBV12-4 and TRBJ2-7; D gene uncertain. The CDR3 is made up of 13 amino acids. With 4 bases removed from V and 4 bases from J, the gap between germline ends came to 11 bases. CDR3 sequence: CASSYRLVYEQYF. The CDR3 DNA reads TGTGCCAGCAGTTACCGACTTGTTTACGAGCAGTACTTC.

The rearrangement joins TRBV28 to TRBJ2-7; TRBD1 aligns across 9 bases. Germline trimming cut 5 bases from V and 2 bases from J; bases unmatched to any gene: 10. Per the germline V gene, CDR1 is MDHEN and CDR2 is SYDVKM. CDR3 length: 16 residues. CDR3 sequence: CASSPGQGYRPYEQYF. Written as DNA, the CDR3 is TGTGCCAGCAGTCCCGGACAGGGGTACCGTCCCTACGAGCAGTACTTC. The complete variable domain, with remaining parts taken from reference TRBV28 and TRBJ2-7, reads DVKVTQSSRYLVKRTGEKVFLECVQDMDHENMFWYRQDPGLGLRLIYFSYDVKMKEKGDIPEGYSVSREKKERFSLILESASTNQTSMYLCASSPGQGYRPYEQYFGPGTRLTVT.

The chain carries TRBV25-1 and TRBJ2-1; D possibly corresponds to TRBD2 (5 bases). This CDR3 has 17 amino acids. The germline CDR1 and CDR2 sequences are MGHDK and SYGVNS. V gave up 0 bases and J gave up 5 bases, with 17 bases separating them. The CDR3 sequence: CASSEYEGRQRDNEQFF. The CDR3 DNA is TGTGCCAGCAGTGAATATGAGGGTCGGCAGAGGGACAATGAGCAGTTCTTC.

This clone was observed a few times. V is TRBV2 and J is TRBJ1-4; D may be TRBD1 (5 bases). The CDR3 consists of 16 residues. V was cut by 6 bases and J by 0 bases, with 14 bases left in between. CDR1 and CDR2 from the germline V gene are SNHLY and FYNNEI. The CDR3 sequence: CASRTGRATTNEKLFF. CDR3 in DNA: TGTGCCAGCAGGACCGGCAGGGCTACAACTAATGAAAAACTGTTTTTT. Full variable domain (rest looked up from reference TRBV2 and TRBJ1-4): EPEVTQTPSHQVTQMGQEVILRCVPISNHLYFYWYRQILGQKVEFLVSFYNNEISEKSEIFDDQFSVERPDGSNFTLKIRSTKLEDSAMYFCASRTGRATTNEKLFFGSGTQLSVL.